The sequence of this T cell receptor (beta chain) was determined in a study of CD8+ T cells in alopecia areata. Study outcomes and limitations: Mouse data revealed clearer TCR sharing than patient data did, a gap possibly tied to HLA.

CDR1 and CDR2 (germline): MNHNS, SASEGT. The germline V and J ends were trimmed by 1 base and 7 bases, with 14 bases remaining between them. The CDR3 is 15 residues long. Collected material from alopecia areata patients comprised lesional scalp punch biopsies and peripheral blood. The sorting of PBMCs gave CD4+ and CD8+ T cells. As regards this clone: The target antigen is unknown.

Following extraction, RNA underwent reverse transcription to cDNA, which served as the sequencing template. Generated by immunoSEQ multiplex PCR, the TCRdb table keeps only in-frame clones and is missing some. The sample has over 150,000 clones; over 55% are singletons. This receptor was identified in a human donor with alopecia areata. The specimen comprised CD4+ T cells sorted from blood, sampled at week 0. The V and J genes are TRBV6-1 and TRBJ1-5; D remains ambiguous. CDR3 sequence reads: CASSEGTLNGQPQHF. In DNA form, the CDR3 reads TGTGCCAGCAGTGAAGGGACCCTTAATGGGCAGCCCCAGCATTTT.